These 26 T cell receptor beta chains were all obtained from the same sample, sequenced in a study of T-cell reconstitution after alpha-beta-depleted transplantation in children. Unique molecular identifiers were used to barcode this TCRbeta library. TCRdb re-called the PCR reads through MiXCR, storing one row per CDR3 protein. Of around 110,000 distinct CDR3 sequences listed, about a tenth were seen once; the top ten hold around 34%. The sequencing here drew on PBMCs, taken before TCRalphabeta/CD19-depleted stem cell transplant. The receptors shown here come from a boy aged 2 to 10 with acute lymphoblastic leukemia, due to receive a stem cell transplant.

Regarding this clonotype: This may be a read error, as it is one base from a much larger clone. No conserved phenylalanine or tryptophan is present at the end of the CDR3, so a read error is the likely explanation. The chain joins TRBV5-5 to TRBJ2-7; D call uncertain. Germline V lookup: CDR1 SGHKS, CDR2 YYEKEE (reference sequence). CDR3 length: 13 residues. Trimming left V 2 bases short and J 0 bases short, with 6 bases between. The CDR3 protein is CASSFGDSYEQYY. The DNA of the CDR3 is TGTGCCAGCAGCTTTGGTGACTCCTACGAGCAGTACTAC.

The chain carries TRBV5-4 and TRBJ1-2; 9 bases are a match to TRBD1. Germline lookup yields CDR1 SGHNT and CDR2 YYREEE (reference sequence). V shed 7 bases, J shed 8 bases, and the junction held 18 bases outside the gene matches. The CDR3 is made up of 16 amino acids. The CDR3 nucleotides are TGTGCCAGCTCCACCGGGACAGGGCTACAGACGTGGGGCTACACCTTC. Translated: CASSTGTGLQTWGYTF.

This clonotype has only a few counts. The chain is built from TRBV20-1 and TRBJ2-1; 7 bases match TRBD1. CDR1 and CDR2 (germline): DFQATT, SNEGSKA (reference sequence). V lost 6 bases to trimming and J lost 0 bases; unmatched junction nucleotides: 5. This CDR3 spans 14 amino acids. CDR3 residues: CSAYTGVSYNEQFF. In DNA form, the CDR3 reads TGCAGTGCCTACACAGGGGTCTCCTACAATGAGCAGTTCTTC.

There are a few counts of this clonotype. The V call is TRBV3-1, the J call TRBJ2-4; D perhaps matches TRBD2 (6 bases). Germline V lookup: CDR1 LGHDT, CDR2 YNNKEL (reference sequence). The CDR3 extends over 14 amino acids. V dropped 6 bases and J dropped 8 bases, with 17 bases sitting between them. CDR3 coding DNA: TGTGCCAGCAGGGCGGGACCGTCCAGGGACATTCAGTACTTC. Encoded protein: CASRAGPSRDIQYF. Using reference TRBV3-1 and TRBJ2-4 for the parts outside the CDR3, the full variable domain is DTAVSQTPKYLVTQMGNDKSIKCEQNLGHDTMYWYKQDSKKFLKIMFSYNNKELIINETVPNRFSPKSPDKAHLNLHINSLELGDSAVYFCASRAGPSRDIQYFGAGTRLSVL.

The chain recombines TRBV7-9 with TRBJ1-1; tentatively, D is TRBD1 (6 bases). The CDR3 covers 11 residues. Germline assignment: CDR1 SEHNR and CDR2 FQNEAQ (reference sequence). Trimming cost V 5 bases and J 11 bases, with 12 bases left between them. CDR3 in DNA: TGTGCCAGCAGCAGGACAGAGGCGGCTTTCTTT. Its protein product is CASSRTEAAFF. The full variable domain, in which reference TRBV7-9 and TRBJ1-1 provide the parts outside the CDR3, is DTGVSQNPRHKITKRGQNVTFRCDPISEHNRLYWYRQTLGQGPEFLTYFQNEAQLEKSRLLSDRFSAERPKGSFSTLEIQRTEQGDSAMYLCASSRTEAAFFGQGTRLTVV.

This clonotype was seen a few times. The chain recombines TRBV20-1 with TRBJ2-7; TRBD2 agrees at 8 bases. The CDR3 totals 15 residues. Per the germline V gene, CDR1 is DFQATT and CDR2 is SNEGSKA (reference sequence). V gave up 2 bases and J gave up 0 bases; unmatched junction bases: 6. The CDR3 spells CSARNSGISSYEQYF. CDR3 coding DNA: TGCAGTGCTAGAAATAGCGGGATAAGCTCCTACGAGCAGTACTTC.

CDR3 in DNA: TGTGCCAGCAGTCGAGAGGTTAGGGCCAACGTCCTGACTTTC. Its protein product is CASSREVRANVLTF. The rearrangement joins TRBV7-9 to TRBJ2-6; D ambiguous. This CDR3 is 14 amino acids long. Germline CDR1 SEHNR, CDR2 FQNEAQ (reference sequence). Trimming pared 6 bases from V and 5 bases from J, leaving 11 bases between.

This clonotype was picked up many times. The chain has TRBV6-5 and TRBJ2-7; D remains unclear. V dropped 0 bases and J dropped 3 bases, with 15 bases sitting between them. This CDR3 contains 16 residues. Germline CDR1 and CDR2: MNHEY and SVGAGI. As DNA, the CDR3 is TGTGCCAGCAGTTACTCGGTCGATGGGTCCATCTACGAGCAGTACTTC. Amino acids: CASSYSVDGSIYEQYF.

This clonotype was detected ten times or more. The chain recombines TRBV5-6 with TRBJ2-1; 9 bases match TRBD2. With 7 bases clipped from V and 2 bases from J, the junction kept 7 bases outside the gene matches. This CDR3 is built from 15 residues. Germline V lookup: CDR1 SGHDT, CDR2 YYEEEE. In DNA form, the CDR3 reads TGTGCCAGCGTAACCCGACTAGCGGCCTACAATGAGCAGTTCTTC. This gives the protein CASVTRLAAYNEQFF.

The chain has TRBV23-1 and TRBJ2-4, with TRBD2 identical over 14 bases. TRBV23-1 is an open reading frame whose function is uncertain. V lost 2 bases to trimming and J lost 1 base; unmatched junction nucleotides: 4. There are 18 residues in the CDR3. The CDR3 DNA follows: TGCGCCAGCAGTCAAGGGACTAGCGGGAGAAGGGCCAAAAACATTCAGTACTTC. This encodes CASSQGTSGRRAKNIQYF.

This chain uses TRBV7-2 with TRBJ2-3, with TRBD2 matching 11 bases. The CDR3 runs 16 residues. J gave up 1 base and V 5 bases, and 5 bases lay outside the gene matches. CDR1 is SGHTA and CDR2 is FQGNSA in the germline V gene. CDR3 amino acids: CASSQKGLAGTDTQYF. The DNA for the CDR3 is TGTGCCAGCAGCCAAAAGGGACTAGCGGGCACAGATACGCAGTATTTT.

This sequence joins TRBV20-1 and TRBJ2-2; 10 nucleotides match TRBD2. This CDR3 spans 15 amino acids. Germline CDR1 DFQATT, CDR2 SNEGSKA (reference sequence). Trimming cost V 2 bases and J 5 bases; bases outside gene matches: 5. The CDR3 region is CSARLAGVRTGELFF. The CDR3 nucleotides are TGCAGTGCTAGACTAGCGGGAGTGAGGACCGGGGAGCTGTTTTTT.

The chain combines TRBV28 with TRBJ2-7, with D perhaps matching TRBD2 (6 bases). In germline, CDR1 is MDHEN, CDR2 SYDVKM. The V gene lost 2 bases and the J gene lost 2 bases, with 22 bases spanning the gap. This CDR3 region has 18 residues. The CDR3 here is CASSLQSKWVGRPYEQYF. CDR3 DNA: TGTGCCAGCAGTTTACAGTCTAAATGGGTCGGGAGACCCTACGAGCAGTACTTC. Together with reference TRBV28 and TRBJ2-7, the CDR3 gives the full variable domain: DVKVTQSSRYLVKRTGEKVFLECVQDMDHENMFWYRQDPGLGLRLIYFSYDVKMKEKGDIPEGYSVSREKKERFSLILESASTNQTSMYLCASSLQSKWVGRPYEQYFGPGTRLTVT.

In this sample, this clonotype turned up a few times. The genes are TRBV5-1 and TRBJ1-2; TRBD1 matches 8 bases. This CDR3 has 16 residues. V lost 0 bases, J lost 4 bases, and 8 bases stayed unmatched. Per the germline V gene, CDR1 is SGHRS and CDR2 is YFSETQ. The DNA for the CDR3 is TGCGCCAGCAGCTTGGAGGCAGGGGGCAGCGGCTATGGCTACACCTTC. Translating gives CASSLEAGGSGYGYTF.

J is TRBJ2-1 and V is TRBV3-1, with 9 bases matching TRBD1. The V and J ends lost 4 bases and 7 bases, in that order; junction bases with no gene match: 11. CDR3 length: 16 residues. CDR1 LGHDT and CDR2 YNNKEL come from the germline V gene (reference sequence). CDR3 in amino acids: CASSRGNRGRRNEQFF. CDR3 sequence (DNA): TGTGCCAGCAGCCGAGGTAACAGGGGGCGACGGAATGAGCAGTTCTTC.

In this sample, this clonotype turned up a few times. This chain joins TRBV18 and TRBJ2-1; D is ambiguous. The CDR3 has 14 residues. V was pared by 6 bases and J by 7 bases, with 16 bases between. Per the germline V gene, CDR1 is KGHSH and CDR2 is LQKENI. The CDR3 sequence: CASSPRSTANEQFF. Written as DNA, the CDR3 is TGTGCCAGCTCGCCCCGGTCGACTGCTAATGAGCAGTTCTTC.

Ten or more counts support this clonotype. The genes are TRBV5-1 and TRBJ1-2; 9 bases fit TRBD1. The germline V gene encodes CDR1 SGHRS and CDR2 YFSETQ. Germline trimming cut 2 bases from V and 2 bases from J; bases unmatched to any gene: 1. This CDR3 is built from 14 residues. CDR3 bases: TGCGCCAGCAGCTTCGACAGGGGGAACTATGGCTACACCTTC. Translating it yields CASSFDRGNYGYTF.

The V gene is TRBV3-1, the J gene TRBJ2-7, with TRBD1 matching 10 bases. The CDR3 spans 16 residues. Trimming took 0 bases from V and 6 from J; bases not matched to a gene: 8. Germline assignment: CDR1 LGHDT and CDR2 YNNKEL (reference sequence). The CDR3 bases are TGTGCCAGCAGCCAAGAAAAAAGGACAGGGGGGGGCGAGCAGTACTTC. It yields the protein CASSQEKRTGGGEQYF.

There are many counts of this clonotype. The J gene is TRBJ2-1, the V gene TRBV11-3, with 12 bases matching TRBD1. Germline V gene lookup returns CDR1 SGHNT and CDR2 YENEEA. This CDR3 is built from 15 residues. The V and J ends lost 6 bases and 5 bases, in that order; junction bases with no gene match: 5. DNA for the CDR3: TGTGCCAGCAGTGGGGGACAGGGGGCCCACAATGAGCAGTTCTTC. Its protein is CASSGGQGAHNEQFF.

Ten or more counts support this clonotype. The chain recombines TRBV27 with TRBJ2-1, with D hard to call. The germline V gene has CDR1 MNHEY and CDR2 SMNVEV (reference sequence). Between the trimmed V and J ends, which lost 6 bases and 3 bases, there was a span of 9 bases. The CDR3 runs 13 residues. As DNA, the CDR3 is TGTGCCAGCAGCTTAAGGGTCTACAATGAGCAGTTCTTC. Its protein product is CASSLRVYNEQFF.

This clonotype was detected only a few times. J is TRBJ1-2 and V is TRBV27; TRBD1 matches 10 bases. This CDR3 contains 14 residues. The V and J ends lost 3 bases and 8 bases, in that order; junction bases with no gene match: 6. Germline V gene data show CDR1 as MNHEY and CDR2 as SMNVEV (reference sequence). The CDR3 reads CASSLAGTGDGYTF. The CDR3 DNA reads TGTGCCAGCAGTTTGGCCGGGACAGGGGACGGCTACACCTTC.

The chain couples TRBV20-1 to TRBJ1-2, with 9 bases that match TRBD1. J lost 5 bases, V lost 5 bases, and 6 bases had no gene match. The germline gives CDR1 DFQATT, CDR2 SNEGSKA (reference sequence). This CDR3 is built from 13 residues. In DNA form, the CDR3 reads TGCAGTGCTCCCCGGGACAGGGAGTATGGCTACACCTTC. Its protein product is CSAPRDREYGYTF.

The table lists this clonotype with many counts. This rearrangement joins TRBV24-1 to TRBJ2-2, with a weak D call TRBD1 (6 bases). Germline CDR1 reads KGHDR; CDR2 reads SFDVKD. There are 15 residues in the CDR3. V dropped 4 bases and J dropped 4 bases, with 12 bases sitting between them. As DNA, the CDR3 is TGTGCCACCAGTGAGGGACAAGGTCTCACCGGGGAGCTGTTTTTT. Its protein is CATSEGQGLTGELFF.

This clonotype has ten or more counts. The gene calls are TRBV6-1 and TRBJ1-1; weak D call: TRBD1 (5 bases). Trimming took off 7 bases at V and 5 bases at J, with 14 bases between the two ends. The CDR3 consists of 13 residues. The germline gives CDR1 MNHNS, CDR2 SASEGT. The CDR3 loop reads CASTPGGGTEAFF. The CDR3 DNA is TGTGCCAGCACCCCCGGGGGAGGAACTGAAGCTTTCTTT.

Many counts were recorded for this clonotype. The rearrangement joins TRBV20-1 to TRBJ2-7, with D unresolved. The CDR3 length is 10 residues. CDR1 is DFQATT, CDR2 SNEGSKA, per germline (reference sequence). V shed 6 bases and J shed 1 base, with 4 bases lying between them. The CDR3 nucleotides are TGCAGTGCCCTATCCTACGAGCAGTACTTC. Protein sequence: CSALSYEQYF.

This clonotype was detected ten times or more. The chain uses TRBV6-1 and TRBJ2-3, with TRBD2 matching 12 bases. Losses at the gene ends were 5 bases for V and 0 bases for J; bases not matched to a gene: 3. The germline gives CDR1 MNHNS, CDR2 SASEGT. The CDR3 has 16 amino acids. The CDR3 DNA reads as TGTGCCAGCAGTACAGGACTAGCGGGGAGCACAGATACGCAGTATTTT. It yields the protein CASSTGLAGSTDTQYF.